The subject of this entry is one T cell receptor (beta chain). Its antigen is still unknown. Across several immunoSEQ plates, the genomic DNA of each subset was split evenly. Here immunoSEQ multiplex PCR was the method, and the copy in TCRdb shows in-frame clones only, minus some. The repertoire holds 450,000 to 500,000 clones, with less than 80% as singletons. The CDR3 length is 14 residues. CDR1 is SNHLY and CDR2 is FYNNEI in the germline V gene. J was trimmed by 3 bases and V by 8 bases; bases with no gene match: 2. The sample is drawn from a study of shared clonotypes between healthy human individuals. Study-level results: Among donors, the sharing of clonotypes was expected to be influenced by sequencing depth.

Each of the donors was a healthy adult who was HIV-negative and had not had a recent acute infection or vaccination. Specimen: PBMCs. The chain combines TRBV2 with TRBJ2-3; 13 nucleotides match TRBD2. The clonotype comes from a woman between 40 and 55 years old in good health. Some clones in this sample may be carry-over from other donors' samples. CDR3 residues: CASRTSGSTDTQYF. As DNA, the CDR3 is TGTGCCAGCCGGACTAGCGGGAGTACAGATACGCAGTATTTT. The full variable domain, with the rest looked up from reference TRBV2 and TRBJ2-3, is EPEVTQTPSHQVTQMGQEVILRCVPISNHLYFYWYRQILGQKVEFLVSFYNNEISEKSEIFDDQFSVERPDGSNFTLKIRSTKLEDSAMYFCASRTSGSTDTQYFGPGTRLTVL.